A single sample is the source of the 25 T cell receptor beta chains below, sequenced in a study of cytomegalovirus exposure and HLA in healthy donors (dated by TCRdb to between 2016 and 2019). To prepare the library, the immunoSEQ multiplex PCR assay was applied. For the multiplex PCR, a mixture combining 60 forward primers for TCR Vbeta segments and 13 reverse primers for TCR Jbeta segments was used. Entries here come from immuneACCESS through TCRdb and include only in-frame sequences with V and J called. Some clones fail to appear in such tables; in the studies checked, an unresolved V gene covers under half of the shortfall, and the cause of the remainder is unknown. The sample table records around 65,000 clones. The leading ten clones occupy 15% to 20% of the sample. Sequenced material: PBMCs. The receptor source for this set is a boy aged 5-17 years in good health and CMV-seronegative.

The chain links TRBV9 to TRBJ1-5; 7 bases line up with TRBD1. The CDR3 has 18 residues. J lost 3 bases, V lost 0 bases, and 12 bases had no gene match. CDR1 SGDLS and CDR2 YYNGEE come from the germline V gene. DNA for the CDR3: TGTGCCAGCAGCGTAGTTATGAGGGTCAGGGGGGACAATCAGCCCCAGCATTTT. Translated, it gives CASSVVMRVRGDNQPQHF.

V usage is TRBV18 and J usage is TRBJ2-5, with 9 bases matching TRBD2. V gave up 1 base and J gave up 0 bases; unmatched junction bases: 6. The germline gives CDR1 KGHSH, CDR2 LQKENI. The CDR3 totals 17 residues. The CDR3 here is CASSPQRGAPNQETQYF. CDR3 sequence (DNA): TGTGCCAGCTCACCACAGCGGGGGGCCCCAAACCAAGAGACCCAGTACTTC.

The chain uses TRBV7-9 and TRBJ2-7, with 10 bases that match TRBD1. V gave up 3 bases and J gave up 6 bases; unmatched junction bases: 11. The CDR3 is 16 residues long. Germline CDR1 and CDR2: SEHNR and FQNEAQ (reference sequence). Written as DNA, the CDR3 is TGTGCCAGCAGCTTGACCTCCGGGACAGGGGCTGGCGAGCAGTACTTC. Translated, it gives CASSLTSGTGAGEQYF.

J is TRBJ1-1 and V is TRBV4-1; possible D gene TRBD1, 6 bases. The germline gives CDR1 MGHRA, CDR2 YSYEKL. The CDR3 covers 14 residues. The ends were cut back, 4 bases at V and 4 bases at J, with 13 bases in the middle. The chain's CDR3 is CASSPSQGGTEAFF. The DNA for the CDR3 is TGCGCCAGCAGCCCTTCACAGGGCGGCACTGAAGCTTTCTTT.

The gene calls are TRBV19 and TRBJ2-1, with TRBD2 identical over 8 bases. The CDR3 extends over 13 amino acids. Germline CDR1 is LNHDA and CDR2 is SQIVND (reference sequence). The V segment lost 7 bases and the J segment 4 bases; nucleotides outside the gene matches: 3. CDR3 sequence reads: CASIPSGYNEQFF. The CDR3, as DNA: TGTGCCAGTATCCCTAGCGGGTACAATGAGCAGTTCTTC.

V usage is TRBV5-1 and J usage is TRBJ2-7; D possibly corresponds to TRBD2 (6 bases). The V and J ends lost 4 bases and 6 bases respectively, with 14 bases between them. The V gene's germline CDR1 is SGHRS and CDR2 YFSETQ. The length of the CDR3 is 13 residues. CDR3 nucleotide sequence: TGCGCCAGCAGCGGAGGGACGGCGGGCGAGCAGTACTTC. It is translated as CASSGGTAGEQYF.

This sequence joins TRBV28 and TRBJ1-3; 7 positions match TRBD1. CDR3 length equals 16 residues. Germline lookup yields CDR1 MDHEN and CDR2 SYDVKM. J was trimmed by 3 bases and V by 4 bases; bases with no gene match: 9. CDR3: CASSSGQRVGGNTIYF. CDR3 in DNA: TGTGCCAGCAGTTCGGGACAGAGGGTAGGTGGAAACACCATATATTTT.

The genes are TRBV19 and TRBJ1-1, with 7 bases matching TRBD1. Trimming removed 9 bases from V and 4 bases from J; junction bases left unmatched: 8. Per the germline V gene, CDR1 is LNHDA and CDR2 is SQIVND (reference sequence). The CDR3 sequence is 13 residues long. The CDR3 region has the DNA TGTGCCAGCGGCAGGGGGGTTTTCACTGAAGCTTTCTTT. Translating gives CASGRGVFTEAFF.

The V and J genes are TRBV5-1 and TRBJ1-2; TRBD1 aligns across 9 bases. This CDR3 has 16 residues. The germline V gene encodes CDR1 SGHRS and CDR2 YFSETQ. The V segment lost 4 bases and the J segment 6 bases; nucleotides outside the gene matches: 13. The CDR3 region has the DNA TGCGCCAGCAGCCCAGAACAGGGGGCGCCGTCGAATGGCTACACCTTC. Translating gives CASSPEQGAPSNGYTF.

This chain uses TRBV5-1 with TRBJ2-5; 7 nucleotides agree with TRBD2. Germline CDR1 and CDR2: SGHRS and YFSETQ. V was pared by 6 bases and J by 2 bases, with 10 bases of the junction left unmatched. The CDR3 consists of 15 residues. CDR3 region: CASTIMGGEQETQYF. In DNA, the CDR3 is TGCGCCAGCACCATAATGGGGGGGGAACAAGAGACCCAGTACTTC.

The rearrangement uses TRBV9 and TRBJ1-1, with D perhaps TRBD1 (5 bases). CDR1 and CDR2 (germline): SGDLS, YYNGEE. CDR3 size: 17 residues. The V end lost 2 bases, the J end lost 0 bases, and 17 bases lay between the germline ends. The CDR3 here is CASSVHPKQAMNTEAFF. The CDR3 bases are TGTGCCAGCAGCGTCCACCCGAAACAGGCCATGAACACTGAAGCTTTCTTT.

The chain links TRBV6-5 to TRBJ2-7; the D gene is possibly TRBD1 (6 bases). The CDR3 is 15 residues long. Germline CDR1 and CDR2: MNHEY and SVGAGI. Deletions cut 5 bases from V and 4 bases from J, with 18 bases between. CDR3 bases: TGTGCCAGCAGTAAAGGATCGGGACAAGTATACGAGCAGTACTTC. Amino acid sequence: CASSKGSGQVYEQYF.

V usage is TRBV14 and J usage is TRBJ2-5; 14 bases are shared with TRBD2. Trimming cost V 0 bases and J 4 bases; bases outside gene matches: 4. This CDR3 has 17 residues. Germline V lookup: CDR1 SGHDN, CDR2 FVKESK. Written as DNA, the CDR3 is TGTGCCAGCAGCCAAGATCTCGGACTAGCGGGAGGAGAGACCCAGTACTTC. It yields the protein CASSQDLGLAGGETQYF.

The CDR3 DNA is TGTGCCAGCAGCCCGGGACAGGGAATGAACACTGAAGCTTTCTTT. As protein: CASSPGQGMNTEAFF. The rearrangement links TRBV7-6 to TRBJ1-1; 9 bases match TRBD1. The length of the CDR3 is 15 residues. Trimming took 5 bases from V and 0 from J; bases not matched to a gene: 4. The germline CDR1 and CDR2 sequences are SGHVS and FNYEAQ.

The CDR3 DNA reads as TGTGCCAGCTCACCGGGACAGGGAACTTATGGCTACACCTTC. It encodes CASSPGQGTYGYTF. This chain connects TRBV18 to TRBJ1-2; 9 nucleotides line up with TRBD1. This CDR3 contains 14 residues. Germline values: CDR1 KGHSH, CDR2 LQKENI. V lost 3 bases to trimming and J lost 5 bases; unmatched junction nucleotides: 4.

The gene calls are TRBV19 and TRBJ1-4; D is ambiguous. Germline lookup yields CDR1 LNHDA and CDR2 SQIVND (reference sequence). V lost 3 bases and J 0 bases, leaving 5 bases between the germline ends. The CDR3 loop spans 14 amino acids. DNA of the CDR3: TGTGCCAGTAGTATCACAGCAACTAATGAAAAACTGTTTTTT. This translates into CASSITATNEKLFF. Based on the CDR3 plus reference TRBV19 and TRBJ1-4, the full variable domain is DGGITQSPKYLFRKEGQNVTLSCEQNLNHDAMYWYRQDPGQGLRLIYYSQIVNDFQKGDIAEGYSVSREKKESFPLTVTSAQKNPTAFYLCASSITATNEKLFFGSGTQLSVL.

V usage is TRBV20-1 and J usage is TRBJ1-1, with a tentative D call TRBD1 (6 bases). The CDR3 loop spans 11 amino acids. Germline values: CDR1 DFQATT, CDR2 SNEGSKA (reference sequence). The CDR3 sequence: CTSPGTREAFF. Written as DNA, the CDR3 is TGCACCTCACCCGGGACACGTGAAGCTTTCTTT.

The V and J genes are TRBV7-8 and TRBJ1-5; 7 positions match TRBD1. V gave up 6 bases and J gave up 6 bases; unmatched junction bases: 11. From germline, CDR1 is SGHVS and CDR2 FQNEAQ. The length of the CDR3 is 15 residues. CDR3 residues: CASRIEGGAGQPQHF. The CDR3 DNA is TGTGCCAGCAGGATTGAAGGGGGCGCGGGTCAGCCCCAGCATTTT. The full variable domain, its missing parts supplied by reference TRBV7-8 and TRBJ1-5, is GAGVSQSPRYKVAKRGQDVALRCDPISGHVSLFWYQQALGQGPEFLTYFQNEAQLDKSGLPSDRFFAERPEGSVSTLKIQRTQQEDSAVYLCASRIEGGAGQPQHFGDGTRLSIL.

J is TRBJ1-6 and V is TRBV6-6; 8 bases align to TRBD1. This CDR3 is built from 16 residues. Germline V lookup: CDR1 MNHNY, CDR2 SVGAGI (reference sequence). Trimming at V came to 2 bases and at J to 0 bases, leaving 0 bases not matched to a gene. The CDR3 loop is CASSYTGGSYNSPLHF. The CDR3 nucleotides read TGTGCCAGCAGTTACACAGGGGGCTCCTATAATTCACCCCTCCACTTT.

This sequence joins TRBV2 and TRBJ1-1; no firm D call. V was pared by 5 bases and J by 5 bases, with 12 bases between. The CDR3 is 13 amino acids. Germline V gives CDR1 SNHLY, CDR2 FYNNEI. CDR3 nucleotide sequence: TGTGCCAGCAGTTGGGATCCGGGGACTGAAGCTTTCTTT. Its protein product is CASSWDPGTEAFF.

The chain is built from TRBV7-8 and TRBJ2-3, with D perhaps TRBD2 (5 bases). Per germline, CDR1 SGHVS and CDR2 FQNEAQ. Trimming cost V 3 bases and J 4 bases, with 11 bases left between them. This CDR3 contains 14 residues. CDR3 sequence: CASSFSVPADTQYF. The CDR3 DNA reads TGTGCCAGCAGCTTTAGCGTTCCGGCAGATACGCAGTATTTT.

This rearrangement joins TRBV2 to TRBJ2-3, with D perhaps matching TRBD1 (5 bases). This CDR3 has 14 amino acids. Germline loops: CDR1 SNHLY, CDR2 FYNNEI. V shed 2 bases and J shed 0 bases, with 6 bases lying between them. This chain's CDR3 is CASSEQGSTDTQYF. CDR3 bases: TGTGCCAGCAGTGAACAGGGTAGCACAGATACGCAGTATTTT.

The chain uses TRBV7-9 and TRBJ2-4, with D perhaps TRBD1 (6 bases). This CDR3 spans 16 amino acids. Germline values: CDR1 SEHNR, CDR2 FQNEAQ (reference sequence). Trimming removed 5 bases from V and 7 bases from J, with 21 bases in between. The CDR3 bases are TGTGCCAGCAGCCACGCCCAGGGACAAAACTGGAACATTCAGTACTTC. Its protein is CASSHAQGQNWNIQYF.

The V call is TRBV19, the J call TRBJ1-1, with TRBD1 as a possible D gene (6 bases). Looked up from germline, CDR1 is LNHDA and CDR2 is SQIVND (reference sequence). Trimming took off 7 bases at V and 3 bases at J, with 24 bases between the two ends. The CDR3 consists of 17 residues. The CDR3 sequence is CASIPGHLIRGDTEAFF. The CDR3 nucleotides read TGTGCCAGTATCCCGGGACATCTCATTAGGGGTGACACTGAAGCTTTCTTT.

V gene TRBV11-2 combines with J gene TRBJ2-7; a weak D match, TRBD1 (5 bases). CDR1 SGHAT and CDR2 FQNNGV come from the germline V gene. Between the trimmed V and J ends, which lost 2 bases and 2 bases, there was a span of 10 bases. The length of the CDR3 is 14 residues. CDR3 coding DNA: TGTGCCAGCAGCTTAAGCGTAGGGGCCTACGAGCAGTACTTC. Its translation: CASSLSVGAYEQYF.